This TCR beta chain was recorded in a study of T cell responses to AZD1222 COVID-19 vaccine. On this clone: What it binds is not known.

Points from the study as a whole: CD4 TCRs linked to vaccination spanned spike, dominating at 160-218 and 743-854. Donors skewed white British and female; clonal diversity was possibly underestimated.

The repertoire was sequenced with immunoSEQ multiplex PCR; TCRdb's copy has only in-frame clones and lacks some. Of under 150,000 clones listed, 88% are singletons. The germline V gene encodes CDR1 SGHTA and CDR2 FQGTGA. The CDR3 loop spans 15 amino acids. The V gene lost 2 bases and the J gene lost 2 bases, with 12 bases spanning the gap. This TCR was recovered from an adult in good health. This sample comprised peripheral blood, obtained on day 0 of AZD1222 vaccination. The chain has TRBV7-3 and TRBJ2-5; D might be TRBD2 (5 bases). This CDR3 is CASSLSVGVQETQYF. The CDR3 nucleotides read TGTGCCAGCAGCTTATCCGTCGGGGTTCAAGAGACCCAGTACTTC.